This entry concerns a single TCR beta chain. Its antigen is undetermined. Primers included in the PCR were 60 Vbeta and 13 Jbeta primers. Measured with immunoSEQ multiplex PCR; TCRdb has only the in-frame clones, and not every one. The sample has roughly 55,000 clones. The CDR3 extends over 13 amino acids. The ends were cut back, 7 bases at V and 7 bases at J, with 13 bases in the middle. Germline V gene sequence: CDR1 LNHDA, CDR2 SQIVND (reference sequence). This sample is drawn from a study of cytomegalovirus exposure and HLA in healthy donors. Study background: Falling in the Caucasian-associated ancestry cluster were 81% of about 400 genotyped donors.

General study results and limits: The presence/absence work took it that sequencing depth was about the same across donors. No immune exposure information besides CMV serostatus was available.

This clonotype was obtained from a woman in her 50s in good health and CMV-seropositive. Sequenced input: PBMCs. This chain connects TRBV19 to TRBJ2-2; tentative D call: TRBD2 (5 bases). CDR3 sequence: CASNFPGNGELFF. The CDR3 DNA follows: TGTGCCAGTAATTTTCCCGGGAACGGGGAGCTGTTTTTT.